The 21 T cell receptor beta chains below all came from one sample that was sequenced in a study of blood T cell repertoires in COVID-19. Data came from immunoSEQ multiplex PCR; TCRdb stores just in-frame clones and leaves some out. In the table there are tens of thousands of clones, more than 90% of which are singletons. The sequenced material came from peripheral blood. The receptors come from a human donor in a cohort sampled during active COVID-19.

This rearrangement joins TRBV7-9 to TRBJ2-3, with 9 bases aligning to TRBD2. The V segment lost 5 bases and the J segment 4 bases; nucleotides outside the gene matches: 13. The CDR3 length is 17 residues. The germline CDR1 and CDR2 sequences are SEHNR and FQNEAQ (reference sequence). CDR3 in amino acids: CASSPRPSGIVADTQYF. In DNA, the CDR3 is TGTGCCAGCAGCCCTAGGCCTAGCGGGATTGTCGCAGATACGCAGTATTTT. Filled out from reference TRBV7-9 and TRBJ2-3, the complete variable domain reads DTGVSQNPRHKITKRGQNVTFRCDPISEHNRLYWYRQTLGQGPEFLTYFQNEAQLEKSRLLSDRFSAERPKGSFSTLEIQRTEQGDSAMYLCASSPRPSGIVADTQYFGPGTRLTVL.

CDR3 region: CASSFIYNEQFF. Here the CDR3 DNA reads TGTGCCAGCAGCTTCATCTACAATGAGCAGTTCTTC. This chain links TRBV7-2 with TRBJ2-1; D gene ambiguous. The CDR3 is 12 amino acids. The V and J ends lost 3 bases and 3 bases respectively, with 3 bases between them. Germline CDR1 SGHTA, CDR2 FQGNSA.

The rearrangement uses TRBV4-2 and TRBJ2-7, with D possibly TRBD2 on 5 matching bases. With 0 bases removed from V and 3 bases from J, the gap between germline ends came to 9 bases. The CDR3 length is 14 residues. From germline, CDR1 is LGHNA and CDR2 YNFKEQ. For the CDR3, the DNA is TGTGCCAGCAGCCAAGATTCCACTAGCTACGAGCAGTACTTC. As protein: CASSQDSTSYEQYF.

The chain recombines TRBV5-1 with TRBJ1-2; 10 nucleotides align to TRBD1. The trim removed 4 bases at V and 4 bases at J, leaving 10 bases unmatched. CDR1 and CDR2 (germline): SGHRS, YFSETQ. The CDR3 runs 16 residues. Here the CDR3 reads CASSPPMDRGVYGYTF. CDR3 DNA sequence: TGCGCCAGCAGCCCCCCGATGGACAGGGGGGTCTATGGCTACACCTTC.

The rearrangement joins TRBV12-3 or TRBV12-4 to TRBJ2-7, with 8 bases lining up with TRBD1. Trimming cost V 7 bases and J 4 bases; bases outside gene matches: 3. This CDR3 spans 12 amino acids. For the CDR3, the DNA is TGTGCCAGCACTCGGGACAGGTACGAGCAGTACTTC. Translation: CASTRDRYEQYF.

The rearrangement links TRBV28 to TRBJ2-1; unclear D gene. The CDR3 covers 12 residues. V lost 5 bases and J lost 12, with 14 bases in between. Germline V CDR1 and CDR2: MDHEN, SYDVKM. The CDR3 bases are TGTGCCAGCAGTCTGTCCTCCTCAGGGCAGTTCTTC. Translation: CASSLSSSGQFF.

V usage is TRBV11-2 and J usage is TRBJ2-2; 7 bases fit TRBD2. The CDR3 covers 16 residues. Germline V CDR1 and CDR2: SGHAT, FQNNGV. Trimming cost V 1 base and J 2 bases; bases outside gene matches: 4. DNA for the CDR3: TGTGCCAGCAGCTTAGGCGGGAGTGACAACACCGGGGAGCTGTTTTTT. Amino acids: CASSLGGSDNTGELFF.

This chain connects TRBV5-4 to TRBJ2-3; 10 nucleotides align to TRBD2. The V gene's germline CDR1 is SGHNT and CDR2 YYREEE (reference sequence). The V segment lost 4 bases and the J segment 2 bases; nucleotides outside the gene matches: 7. The CDR3 runs 16 residues. CDR3 DNA sequence: TGTGCCAGCAGCCCAAGAGCGGGAGGGGTCACAGATACGCAGTATTTT. Its translation: CASSPRAGGVTDTQYF.

The rearrangement uses TRBV6-5 and TRBJ1-2, with TRBD1 matching 7 bases. The junction had 12 bases not matched to a gene; V was cut back by 7 bases and J by 4 bases. From germline, CDR1 is MNHEY and CDR2 SVGAGI. CDR3 size: 15 residues. CDR3 bases: TGTGCCAGCACGCCTCGACAGGGAATTCTCTATGGCTACACCTTC. Translated: CASTPRQGILYGYTF.

The genes are TRBV7-2 and TRBJ1-4; TRBD1 matches at 12 bases. V was pared by 5 bases and J by 5 bases, with 6 bases of the junction left unmatched. CDR3 length: 16 amino acids. Germline V CDR1 and CDR2: SGHTA, FQGNSA. CDR3 nucleotide sequence: TGTGCCAGCAGCCCCGCGGGGACAGGGGGCAATGAAAAACTGTTTTTT. It is translated as CASSPAGTGGNEKLFF.

The V and J genes are TRBV29-1 and TRBJ2-5; tentatively, D is TRBD1 (6 bases). V lost 3 bases and J 1 base, leaving 15 bases between the germline ends. Germline V gene data show CDR1 as SQVTM and CDR2 as ANQGSEA. The CDR3 has 15 residues. The CDR3 sequence is CSVELWQGTQETQYF. The CDR3 DNA follows: TGCAGCGTTGAGTTGTGGCAGGGGACCCAAGAGACCCAGTACTTC.

The gene calls are TRBV5-4 and TRBJ2-7, with 10 bases identical to TRBD2. Trimming took 4 bases from V and 12 from J; bases not matched to a gene: 16. Germline CDR1 and CDR2: SGHNT and YYREEE (reference sequence). The length of the CDR3 is 15 residues. The CDR3 region is CASSPGLATSGEVYF. The CDR3 DNA reads TGTGCCAGCAGCCCGGGACTAGCGACCTCCGGGGAGGTGTACTTC.

The chain recombines TRBV5-5 with TRBJ1-3; D unresolved. CDR3 length: 14 amino acids. Germline V gene sequence: CDR1 SGHKS, CDR2 YYEKEE (reference sequence). Deletions cut 0 bases from V and 4 bases from J, with 8 bases between. CDR3 DNA: TGTGCCAGCAGCTTGGATTACACGGGAAACACCATATATTTT. Translating it yields CASSLDYTGNTIYF. Drawing the rest from reference TRBV5-5 and TRBJ1-3, the complete variable domain is DAGVTQSPTHLIKTRGQQVTLRCSPISGHKSVSWYQQVLGQGPQFIFQYYEKEERGRGNFPDRFSARQFPNYSSELNVNALLLGDSALYLCASSLDYTGNTIYFGEGSWLTVV.

The CDR3, as DNA: TGTGCCAGCAGTTCTTATGGGCCTGACCGCGAGCAGTACTTC. Amino acid sequence: CASSSYGPDREQYF. The V call is TRBV5-6, the J call TRBJ2-7; the D is unclear. The CDR3 contains 14 residues. V lost 5 bases and J 6 bases, leaving 18 bases between the germline ends. CDR1 and CDR2 (germline): SGHDT, YYEEEE.

V is TRBV20-1 and J is TRBJ2-2; D not certain. The V and J ends lost 3 bases and 0 bases respectively, with 11 bases between them. The CDR3 consists of 15 residues. Germline V gene sequence: CDR1 DFQATT, CDR2 SNEGSKA (reference sequence). In nucleotides, the CDR3 is TGCAGTGCTAGTAAAAGAGTTGCGAACACCGGGGAGCTGTTTTTT. This translates into CSASKRVANTGELFF.

The rearrangement links TRBV9 to TRBJ2-3; D ambiguous. V was shortened by 0 bases and J by 2 bases, with 7 bases between the two germline ends. The CDR3 is 14 amino acids. Germline CDR1 reads SGDLS; CDR2 reads YYNGEE. The CDR3 nucleotides are TGTGCCAGCAGCGTAGCACAGTTCACAGATACGCAGTATTTT. As protein: CASSVAQFTDTQYF.

The chain carries TRBV28 and TRBJ2-1; D is unclear. V was shortened by 6 bases and J by 8 bases, with 14 bases between the two germline ends. The CDR3 length is 13 residues. Germline values: CDR1 MDHEN, CDR2 SYDVKM. The CDR3 here is CASRIPSADEQFF. The CDR3 DNA sequence: TGTGCCAGCAGGATACCAAGTGCGGATGAGCAGTTCTTC.

J is TRBJ2-7 and V is TRBV7-2; 14 bases line up with TRBD2. The length of the CDR3 is 16 residues. Germline loops: CDR1 SGHTA, CDR2 FQGNSA. V dropped 4 bases and J dropped 8; count of bases not matched to a gene: 10. The CDR3: CASSSGTSGSGKKQYF. The DNA of the CDR3 is TGTGCCAGCAGCTCCGGGACTAGCGGGAGTGGGAAAAAGCAGTACTTC.

This clone was seen only once. The CDR3 reads CASSSTRQTSYEQYF. The CDR3 DNA follows: TGTGCCAGCAGTTCGACTAGACAGACCTCCTACGAGCAGTACTTC. The chain uses TRBV6-5 and TRBJ2-7, with D possibly being TRBD2 (6 bases). CDR1 is MNHEY, CDR2 SVGAGI, per germline. The V and J ends lost 4 bases and 0 bases respectively, with 13 bases between them. The CDR3 is 15 amino acids.

This clone came up a few times. The chain joins TRBV3-1 (or the pseudogene TRBV3-2) to TRBJ2-2; 9 bases align to TRBD2. The ends lost 1 base at V and 8 bases at J; junction bases unmatched: 8. Germline assignment: CDR1 LGHDT and CDR2 YNNKEL (reference sequence). The CDR3 totals 16 residues. CDR3 sequence reads: CASSQGFSGRLGELFF. DNA of the CDR3: TGTGCCAGCAGCCAAGGGTTTAGCGGGAGACTGGGGGAGCTGTTTTTT.

V and J are TRBV5-6 and TRBJ1-2; D is unclear. V was trimmed by 4 bases and J by 5 bases, leaving 27 bases between them. Germline loops: CDR1 SGHDT, CDR2 YYEEEE. This CDR3 comprises 18 residues. In nucleotides, the CDR3 is TGTGCCAGCAGCCCGTTTAAATCAGCCAAGGAGGTCACTTATGGCTACACCTTC. Its translation: CASSPFKSAKEVTYGYTF. Using reference TRBV5-6 and TRBJ1-2 for the parts outside the CDR3, the full variable domain is DAGVTQSPTHLIKTRGQQVTLRCSPKSGHDTVSWYQQALGQGPQFIFQYYEEEERQRGNFPDRFSGHQFPNYSSELNVNALLLGDSALYLCASSPFKSAKEVTYGYTFGSGTRLTVV.